At least ten counts were recorded for the clone carrying this T cell receptor beta chain. The J segment lost 3 bases and the V segment lost 3 bases, leaving 3 bases of the junction unmatched. This CDR3 is built from 15 residues. From germline, CDR1 is DFQATT and CDR2 SNEGSKA (reference sequence). This sample stems from a study of early T cells in non-severe SARS-CoV-2 infection. Unique molecular identifier tags were affixed to discrete cDNA molecules. TCRdb called the 5' RACE reads again in MiXCR, with one record for every CDR3 protein. The sample comprises about 84,000 distinct CDR3 sequences, 12% of which are singletons, and less than 3% rests with the top ten.

Specimen: whole blood. V is TRBV20-1 and J is TRBJ2-1, with TRBD2 identical over 12 bases. The clonotype originates from an adult who was a healthcare worker with PCR-confirmed SARS-CoV-2 infection or an uninfected control (not recorded which). This chain's CDR3 is CSASGLAGNYNEQFF. The CDR3 coding sequence is TGCAGTGCTAGCGGACTAGCGGGAAACTACAATGAGCAGTTCTTC.